This T cell receptor beta chain was obtained from a study of tumor-infiltrating lymphocytes in primary liver carcinoma. The template, about 540 ng total RNA, yielded TCR beta cDNA made with a constant-region primer. Library construction for TCR beta comprised three nested multiplex PCR rounds performed with slightly modified ARM-PCR. Each CDR3 protein is one row after TCRdb ran MiXCR on the multiplex PCR reads. The data hold tens of thousands of distinct CDR3 sequences, with more than 70% observed a single time. From roughly 20-30 mg of unsorted bulk tissue, DNA and RNA were co-extracted together. A single count supports this clonotype. Its antigen is unknown. The CDR3 does not close with the conserved phenylalanine or tryptophan, likely indicating a read error. Study-level points and caveats: Tumor-adjacent and tumor-blood pairs shared a smaller degree of overlap than tumor region pairs.

The source of this sequence is a woman in her twenties or thirties with primary liver carcinoma and hepatitis B virus infection. The sample consisted of tumor-adjacent normal liver tissue.

The CDR3 nucleotides are TGCAGCAGCAGCCACACAGAGTTGGTCAATGAGCAGTTCTTA. It yields the protein CSSSHTELVNEQFL. The chain links TRBV4-3 to TRBJ2-1, with D unresolved. Germline V gene lookup returns CDR1 LGHNA and CDR2 YSLEER. This CDR3 is 14 amino acids long.